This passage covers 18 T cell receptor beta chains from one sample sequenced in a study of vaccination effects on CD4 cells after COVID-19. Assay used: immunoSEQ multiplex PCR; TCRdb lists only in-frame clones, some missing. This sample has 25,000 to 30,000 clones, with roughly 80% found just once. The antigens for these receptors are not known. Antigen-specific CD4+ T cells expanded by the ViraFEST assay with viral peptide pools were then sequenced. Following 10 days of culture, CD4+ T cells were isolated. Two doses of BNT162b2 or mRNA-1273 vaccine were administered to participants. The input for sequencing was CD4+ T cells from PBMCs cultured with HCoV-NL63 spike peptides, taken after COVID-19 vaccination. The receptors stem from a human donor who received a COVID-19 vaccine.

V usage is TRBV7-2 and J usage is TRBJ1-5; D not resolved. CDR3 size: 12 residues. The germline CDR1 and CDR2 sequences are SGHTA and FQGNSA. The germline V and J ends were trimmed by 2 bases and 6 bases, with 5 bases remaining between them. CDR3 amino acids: CASSLSRQPQHF. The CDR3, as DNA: TGTGCCAGCAGCTTAAGTCGTCAGCCCCAGCATTTT.

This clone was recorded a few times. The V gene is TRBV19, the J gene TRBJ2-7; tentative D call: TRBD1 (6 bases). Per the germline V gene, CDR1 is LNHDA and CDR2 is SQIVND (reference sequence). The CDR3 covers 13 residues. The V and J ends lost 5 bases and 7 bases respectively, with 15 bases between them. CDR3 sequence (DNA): TGTGCCAGTAGTCCAACAGGGTTCTGGGAGCAGTACTTC. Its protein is CASSPTGFWEQYF.

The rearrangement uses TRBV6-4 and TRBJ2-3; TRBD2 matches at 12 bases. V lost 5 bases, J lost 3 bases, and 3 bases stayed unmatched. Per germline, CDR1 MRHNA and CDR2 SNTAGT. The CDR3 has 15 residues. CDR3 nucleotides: TGTGCCAGCAGTAGGACTAGCGGGGATACAGATACGCAGTATTTT. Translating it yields CASSRTSGDTDTQYF.

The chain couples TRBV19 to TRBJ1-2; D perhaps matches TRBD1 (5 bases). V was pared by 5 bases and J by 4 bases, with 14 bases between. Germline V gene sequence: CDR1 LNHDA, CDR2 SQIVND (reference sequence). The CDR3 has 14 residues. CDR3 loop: CASSFPDSVYGYTF. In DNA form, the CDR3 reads TGTGCCAGTAGTTTTCCCGACAGTGTCTATGGCTACACCTTC.

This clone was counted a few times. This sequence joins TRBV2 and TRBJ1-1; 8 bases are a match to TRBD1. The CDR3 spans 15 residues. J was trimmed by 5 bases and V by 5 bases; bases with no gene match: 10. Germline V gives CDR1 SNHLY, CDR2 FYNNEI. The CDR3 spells CASSFPTGGFTEAFF. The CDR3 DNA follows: TGTGCCAGCAGTTTCCCTACAGGGGGATTTACTGAAGCTTTCTTT.

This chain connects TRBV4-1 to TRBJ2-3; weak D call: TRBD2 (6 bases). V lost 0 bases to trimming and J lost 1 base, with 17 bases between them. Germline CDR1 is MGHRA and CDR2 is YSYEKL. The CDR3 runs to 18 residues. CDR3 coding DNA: TGCGCCAGCAGCCAAGATACCCCTAGAGGGACTCGCACAGATACGCAGTATTTT. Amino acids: CASSQDTPRGTRTDTQYF.

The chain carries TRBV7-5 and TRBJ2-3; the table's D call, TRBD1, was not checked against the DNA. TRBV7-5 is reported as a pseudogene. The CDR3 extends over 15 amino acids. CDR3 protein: CVRSSGQGDTDTQYF. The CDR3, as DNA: TGTGTCAGAAGCTCCGGACAGGGGGACACAGATACGCAGTATTTT.

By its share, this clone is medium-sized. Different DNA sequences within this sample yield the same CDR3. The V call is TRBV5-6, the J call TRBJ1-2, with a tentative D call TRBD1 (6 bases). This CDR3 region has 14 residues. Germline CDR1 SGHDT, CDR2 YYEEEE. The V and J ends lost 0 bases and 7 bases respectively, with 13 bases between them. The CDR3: CASSLAGRGLGYTF. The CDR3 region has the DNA TGTGCCAGCAGCTTGGCCGGCAGGGGCCTTGGCTACACCTTC.

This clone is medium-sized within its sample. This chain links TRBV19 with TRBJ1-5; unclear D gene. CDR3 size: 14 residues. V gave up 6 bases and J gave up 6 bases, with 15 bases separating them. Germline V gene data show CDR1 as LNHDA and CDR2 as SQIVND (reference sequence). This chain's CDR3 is CASSPVGEVQPQHF. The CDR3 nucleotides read TGTGCCAGTAGCCCAGTGGGTGAGGTTCAGCCCCAGCATTTT.

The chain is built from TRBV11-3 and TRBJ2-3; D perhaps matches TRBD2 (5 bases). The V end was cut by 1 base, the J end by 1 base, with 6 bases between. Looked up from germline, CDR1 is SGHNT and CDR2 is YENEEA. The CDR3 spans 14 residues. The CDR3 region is CASSLAGGTDTQYF. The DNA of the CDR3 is TGTGCCAGCAGCTTAGCCGGGGGCACAGATACGCAGTATTTT.

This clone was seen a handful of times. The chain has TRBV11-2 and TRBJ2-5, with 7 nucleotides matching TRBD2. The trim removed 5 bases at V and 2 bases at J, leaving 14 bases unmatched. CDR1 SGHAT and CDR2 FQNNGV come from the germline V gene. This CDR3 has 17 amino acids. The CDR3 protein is CASSQSNWEGIQETQYF. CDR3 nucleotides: TGTGCCAGCAGCCAATCTAATTGGGAGGGGATACAAGAGACCCAGTACTTC.

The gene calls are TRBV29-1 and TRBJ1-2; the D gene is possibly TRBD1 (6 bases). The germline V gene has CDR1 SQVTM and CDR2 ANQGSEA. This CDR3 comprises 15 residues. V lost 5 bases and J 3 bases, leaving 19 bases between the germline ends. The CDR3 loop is CSVSQRQASHYGYTF. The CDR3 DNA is TGCAGCGTTTCCCAGAGACAGGCCTCTCACTATGGCTACACCTTC. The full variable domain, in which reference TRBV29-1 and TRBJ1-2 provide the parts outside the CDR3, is SAVISQKPSRDICQRGTSLTIQCQVDSQVTMMFWYRQQPGQSLTLIATANQGSEATYESGFVIDKFPISRPNLTFSTLTVSNMSPEDSSIYLCSVSQRQASHYGYTFGSGTRLTVV.

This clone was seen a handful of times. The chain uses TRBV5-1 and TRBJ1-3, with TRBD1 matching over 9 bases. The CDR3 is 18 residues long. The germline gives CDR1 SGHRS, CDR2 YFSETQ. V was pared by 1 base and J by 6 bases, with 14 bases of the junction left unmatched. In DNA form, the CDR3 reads TGCGCCAGCAGCTTGACAGGGGGCGATCTCCCCCCCTCAAACACCATATATTTT. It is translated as CASSLTGGDLPPSNTIYF.

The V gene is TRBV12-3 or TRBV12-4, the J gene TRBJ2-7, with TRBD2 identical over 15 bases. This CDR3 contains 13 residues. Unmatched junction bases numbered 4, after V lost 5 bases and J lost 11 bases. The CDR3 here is CASSGGTSGRKYF. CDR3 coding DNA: TGTGCCAGCAGTGGTGGGACTAGCGGGAGGAAGTACTTC.

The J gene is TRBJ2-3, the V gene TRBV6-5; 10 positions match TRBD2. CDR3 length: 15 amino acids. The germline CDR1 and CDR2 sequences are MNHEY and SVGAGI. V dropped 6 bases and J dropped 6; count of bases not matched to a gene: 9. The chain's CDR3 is CASRLGLAQVDTQYF. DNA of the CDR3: TGTGCCAGCAGGCTGGGACTAGCGCAAGTTGATACGCAGTATTTT.

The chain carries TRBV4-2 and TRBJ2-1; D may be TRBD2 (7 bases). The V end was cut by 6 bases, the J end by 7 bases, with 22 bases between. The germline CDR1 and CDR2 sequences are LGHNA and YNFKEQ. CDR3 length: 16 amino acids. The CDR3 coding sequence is TGTGCCAGCAGACTTGGGGAGGGGGAACCAGGTAATGAGCAGTTCTTC. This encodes CASRLGEGEPGNEQFF.

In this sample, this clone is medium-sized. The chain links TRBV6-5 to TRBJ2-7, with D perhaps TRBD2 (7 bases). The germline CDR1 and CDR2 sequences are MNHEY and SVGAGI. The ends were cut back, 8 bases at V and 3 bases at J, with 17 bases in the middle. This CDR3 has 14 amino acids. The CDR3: CASRQRDIFYEQYF. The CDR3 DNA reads TGTGCCAGCCGGCAGCGGGACATCTTCTACGAGCAGTACTTC.

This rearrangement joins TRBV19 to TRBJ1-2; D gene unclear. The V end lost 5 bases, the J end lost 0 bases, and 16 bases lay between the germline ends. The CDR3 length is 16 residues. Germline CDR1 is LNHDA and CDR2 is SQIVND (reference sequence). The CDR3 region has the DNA TGTGCCAGTAGTCTCGAGTTAGTCATAGCTAACTATGGCTACACCTTC. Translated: CASSLELVIANYGYTF.